This T cell receptor beta chain emerged from a study of T-cell reconstitution after alpha-beta-depleted transplantation in children. Study observations and caveats: One year after transplant, T-cell counts and diversity came mostly from newly produced T cells.

In the case of this clonotype: Its antigen is unknown.

TCRbeta library preparation incorporated unique molecular identifiers. TCRdb called the PCR reads again in MiXCR, with one record for every CDR3 protein. The sample yields fewer than 700,000 distinct CDR3 sequences, around 23% seen once. Germline loops: CDR1 MDHEN, CDR2 SYDVKM. The CDR3 loop spans 14 amino acids. The V gene end was trimmed by 1 base and the J gene end by 6 bases; junction bases not matched to a gene: 4. The chain employs TRBV28 and TRBJ1-2; 8 nucleotides match TRBD1. The sequence was collected from a boy less than two years old who had a stem cell transplant for acute myeloid leukemia, so the T cells may come from the graft donor. The sample in question was PBMCs, mostly from graft donor cells, obtained 360 days after TCRalphabeta/CD19-depleted stem cell transplant. The CDR3 bases are TGTGCCAGCAGTTTATCGGACAGGGTTGATGGCTACACCTTC. Amino acids: CASSLSDRVDGYTF.